The source of this T cell receptor beta chain is a study of T cells expressing NK-cell markers (dated by TCRdb to 2019 to 2021). At the level of the whole study: In sorted CD3+CD56+NKG2C+, CD3+CD56+NKG2C- and CD3+CD56-NKG2C+ T-cell subsets from about 8 donors, TCR beta-chain repertoires were profiled. Among the eight sequenced donors, only one was HCMV-seronegative, while the other seven were HCMV-seropositive. Randomly selected healthy volunteers, three men and five women, were used as the eight sequenced donors. Sequencing of the libraries produced 2 x 150 bp reads on Illumina HiSeq 2000/2500, MiSeq or NextSeq.

HCMV serostatus was determined by detecting HCMV-specific IgG in serum with a commercial ELISA kit. Peripheral blood mononuclear cells were isolated from blood by Ficoll density gradient centrifugation. Beyond this particular receptor, the publication reports: Whether the expanded NKG2C-expressing T cell clones were specific for HCMV antigens was left unclear. Those dominant clonotypes were again the most abundant among CD3+CD56-NKG2C+ cells in a handful of donors, at 28.3-60.1%. In five to seven donors, the dominant CD3+CD56+NKG2C+ clonotypes were found to rank among the top 10 CD8+ clonotypes and to make up about 1.0-8% of CD8+ T cells.

The instrument was an Illumina HiSeq 2000. The TCR beta cDNA libraries were made using 5'RACE template switching, a step that added both a universal primer site and unique molecular identifiers. Priming for cDNA synthesis came from the TCR beta constant segment, and two successive PCR amplification steps followed. Regarding the original processing steps: MIGEC handled demultiplexing of the reads and grouping by UMI, while MiTCR was used to assemble and quantify clonotypes. To remove erroneous sequences, TCR cDNA sequences were retained only when supported by two or more reads. The tcR package was used for downstream repertoire analysis, with clonotypes matched between fractions based on CDR3 nucleotide sequence plus V segment. VDJmatch was used to annotate antigen specificity against VDJdb, with one amino acid substitution allowed in CDR3. Reprocessed by TCRdb, the reads give a single entry per CDR3 protein sequence, without DNA. The V and J calls and clone size come from TCRdb's table, not from the authors' own analysis. The table held for this sample gives 350,000 to 400,000 distinct CDR3 sequences. Jointly, the top ten make up roughly 10% of the sample.

As to this clonotype: Its antigen has not been determined.

The germline V gene (reference sequence) gives CDR1 as DFQATT and CDR2 as SNEGSKA. The CDR3, cysteine through phenylalanine, is 15 amino acids long. No DNA accompanies this entry. This chain is built from TRBV20-1 and TRBJ2-1; TCRdb calls TRBD2, which cannot be checked without DNA. This receptor was identified in a woman aged 45-65 years in good health. Donor details come from another sample of the same person, matched by shared clones. The specimen was blood T cells: a sorted CD56 or NKG2C T cell subset, CD4+ or CD8+ T cells, or bulk PBMC T cells (not recorded which). CDR3 reads: CSAPSTGVPRSEQFF.